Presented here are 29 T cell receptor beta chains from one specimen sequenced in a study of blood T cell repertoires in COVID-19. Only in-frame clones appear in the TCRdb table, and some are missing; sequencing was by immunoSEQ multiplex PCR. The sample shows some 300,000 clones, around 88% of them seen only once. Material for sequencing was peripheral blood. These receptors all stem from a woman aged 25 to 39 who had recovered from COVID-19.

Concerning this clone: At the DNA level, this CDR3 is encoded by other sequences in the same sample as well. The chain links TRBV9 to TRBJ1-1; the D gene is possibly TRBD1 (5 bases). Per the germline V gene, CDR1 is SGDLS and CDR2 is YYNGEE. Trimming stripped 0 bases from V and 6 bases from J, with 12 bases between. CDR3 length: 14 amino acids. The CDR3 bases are TGTGCCAGCAGCGTAGATCAGGGATCCCCTGAAGCTTTCTTT. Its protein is CASSVDQGSPEAFF.

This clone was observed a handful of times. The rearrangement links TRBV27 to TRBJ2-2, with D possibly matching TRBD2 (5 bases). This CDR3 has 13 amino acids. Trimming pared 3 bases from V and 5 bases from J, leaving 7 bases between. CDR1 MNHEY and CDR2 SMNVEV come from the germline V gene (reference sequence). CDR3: CASSLRATGELFF. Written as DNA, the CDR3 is TGTGCCAGCAGTTTGAGGGCAACCGGGGAGCTGTTTTTT.

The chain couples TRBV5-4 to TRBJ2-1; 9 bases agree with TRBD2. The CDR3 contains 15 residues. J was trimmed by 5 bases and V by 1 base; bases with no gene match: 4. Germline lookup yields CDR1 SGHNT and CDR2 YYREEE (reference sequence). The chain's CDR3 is CASSLSSGGHNEQFF. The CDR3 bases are TGTGCCAGCAGCTTGAGTAGCGGGGGACACAATGAGCAGTTCTTC.

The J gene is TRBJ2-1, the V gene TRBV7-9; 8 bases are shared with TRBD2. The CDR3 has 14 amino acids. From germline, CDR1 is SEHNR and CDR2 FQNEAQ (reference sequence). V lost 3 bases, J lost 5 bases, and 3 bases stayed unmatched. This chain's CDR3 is CASSFSAGDNEQFF. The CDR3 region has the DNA TGTGCCAGCAGCTTCTCAGCGGGGGACAATGAGCAGTTCTTC.

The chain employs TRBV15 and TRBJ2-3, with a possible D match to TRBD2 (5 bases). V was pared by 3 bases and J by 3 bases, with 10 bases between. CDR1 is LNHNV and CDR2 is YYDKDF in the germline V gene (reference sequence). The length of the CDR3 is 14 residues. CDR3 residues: CATSRASLTDTQYF. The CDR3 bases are TGTGCCACCAGCAGGGCTAGCTTGACAGATACGCAGTATTTT. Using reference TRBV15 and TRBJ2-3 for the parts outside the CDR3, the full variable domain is DAMVIQNPRYQVTQFGKPVTLSCSQTLNHNVMYWYQQKSSQAPKLLFHYYDKDFNNEADTPDNFQSRRPNTSFCFLDIRSPGLGDTAMYLCATSRASLTDTQYFGPGTRLTVL.

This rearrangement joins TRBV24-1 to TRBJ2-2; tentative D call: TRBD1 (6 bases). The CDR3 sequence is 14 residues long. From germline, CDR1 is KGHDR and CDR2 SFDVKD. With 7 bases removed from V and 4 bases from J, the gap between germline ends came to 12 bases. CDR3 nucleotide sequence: TGTGCCACCAGACGGGGACATACCACCGGGGAGCTGTTTTTT. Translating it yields CATRRGHTTGELFF.

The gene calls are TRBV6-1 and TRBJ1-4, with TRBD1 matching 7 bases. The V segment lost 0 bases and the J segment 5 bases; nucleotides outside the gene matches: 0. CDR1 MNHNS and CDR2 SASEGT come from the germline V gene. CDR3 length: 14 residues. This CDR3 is CASSEARGNEKLFF. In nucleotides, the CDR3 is TGTGCCAGCAGTGAAGCCAGGGGGAATGAAAAACTGTTTTTT.

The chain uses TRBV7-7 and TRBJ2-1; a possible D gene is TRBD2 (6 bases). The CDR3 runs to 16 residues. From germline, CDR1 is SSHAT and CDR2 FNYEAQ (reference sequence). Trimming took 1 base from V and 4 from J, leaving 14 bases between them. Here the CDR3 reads CASSLVPRGRYNEQFF. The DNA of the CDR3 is TGTGCCAGCAGCTTAGTACCCCGGGGGAGGTACAATGAGCAGTTCTTC.

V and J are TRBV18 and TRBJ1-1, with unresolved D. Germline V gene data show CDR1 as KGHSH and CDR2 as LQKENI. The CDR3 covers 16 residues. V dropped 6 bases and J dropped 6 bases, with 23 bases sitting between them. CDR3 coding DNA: TGTGCCAGCTCCCCAAAGGCAGCGTCGGGGATGGCTGAAGCTTTCTTT. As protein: CASSPKAASGMAEAFF.

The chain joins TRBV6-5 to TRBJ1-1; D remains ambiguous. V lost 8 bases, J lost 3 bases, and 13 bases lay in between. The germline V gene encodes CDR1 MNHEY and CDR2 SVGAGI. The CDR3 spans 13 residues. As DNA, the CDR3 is TGTGCCAGCTCAAGGTCGGGTCACACTGAAGCTTTCTTT. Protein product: CASSRSGHTEAFF.

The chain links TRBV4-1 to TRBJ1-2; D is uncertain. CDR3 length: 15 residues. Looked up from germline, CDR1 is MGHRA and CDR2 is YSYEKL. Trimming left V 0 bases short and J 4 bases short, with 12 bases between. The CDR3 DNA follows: TGCGCCAGCAGCCAAGATACGCGGGGATTCTATGGCTACACCTTC. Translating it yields CASSQDTRGFYGYTF.

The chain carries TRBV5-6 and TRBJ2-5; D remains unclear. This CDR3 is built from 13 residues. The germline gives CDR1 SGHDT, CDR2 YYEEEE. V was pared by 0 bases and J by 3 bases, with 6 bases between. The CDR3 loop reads CASSLGAEETQYF. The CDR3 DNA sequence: TGTGCCAGCAGCTTGGGGGCAGAAGAGACCCAGTACTTC. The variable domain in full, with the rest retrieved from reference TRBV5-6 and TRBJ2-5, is DAGVTQSPTHLIKTRGQQVTLRCSPKSGHDTVSWYQQALGQGPQFIFQYYEEEERQRGNFPDRFSGHQFPNYSSELNVNALLLGDSALYLCASSLGAEETQYFGPGTRLLVL.

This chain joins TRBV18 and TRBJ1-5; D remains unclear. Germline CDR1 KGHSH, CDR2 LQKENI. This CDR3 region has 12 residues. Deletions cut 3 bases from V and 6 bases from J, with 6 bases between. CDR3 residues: CASSPTGQPQHF. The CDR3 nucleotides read TGTGCCAGCTCACCTACTGGTCAGCCCCAGCATTTT.

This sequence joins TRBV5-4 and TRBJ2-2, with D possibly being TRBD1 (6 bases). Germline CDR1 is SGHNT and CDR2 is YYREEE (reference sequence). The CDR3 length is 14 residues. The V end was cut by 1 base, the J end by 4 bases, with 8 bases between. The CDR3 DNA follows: TGTGCCAGCAGCTTGTTAGGGGGCACCGGGGAGCTGTTTTTT. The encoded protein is CASSLLGGTGELFF.

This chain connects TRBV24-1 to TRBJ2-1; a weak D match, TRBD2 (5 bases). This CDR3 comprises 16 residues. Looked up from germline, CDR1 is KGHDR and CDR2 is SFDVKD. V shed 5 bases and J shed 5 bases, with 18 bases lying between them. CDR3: CATSVGGGYWDNEQFF. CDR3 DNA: TGTGCCACCAGTGTCGGTGGCGGGTATTGGGACAATGAGCAGTTCTTC.

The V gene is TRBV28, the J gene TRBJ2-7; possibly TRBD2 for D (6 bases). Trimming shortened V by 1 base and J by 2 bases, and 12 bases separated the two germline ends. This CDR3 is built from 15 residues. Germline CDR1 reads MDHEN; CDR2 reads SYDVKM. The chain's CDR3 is CASSLFGGAPYEQYF. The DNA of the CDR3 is TGTGCCAGCAGTTTATTTGGAGGGGCCCCCTACGAGCAGTACTTC.

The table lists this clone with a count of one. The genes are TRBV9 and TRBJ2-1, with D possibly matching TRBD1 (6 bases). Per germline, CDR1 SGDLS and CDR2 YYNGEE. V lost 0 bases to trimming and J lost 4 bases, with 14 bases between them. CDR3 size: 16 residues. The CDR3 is CASSVDSGAIYNEQFF. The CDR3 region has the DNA TGTGCCAGCAGCGTAGATTCAGGGGCGATATACAATGAGCAGTTCTTC. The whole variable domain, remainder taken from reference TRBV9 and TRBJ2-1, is DSGVTQTPKHLITATGQRVTLRCSPRSGDLSVYWYQQSLDQGLQFLIQYYNGEERAKGNILERFSAQQFPDLHSELNLSSLELGDSALYFCASSVDSGAIYNEQFFGPGTRLTVL.

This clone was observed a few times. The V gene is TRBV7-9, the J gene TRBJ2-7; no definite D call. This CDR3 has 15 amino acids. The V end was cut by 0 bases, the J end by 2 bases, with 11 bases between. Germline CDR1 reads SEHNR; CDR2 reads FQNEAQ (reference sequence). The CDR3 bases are TGTGCCAGCAGCTTAGCCGCGGAGAACCCCTACGAGCAGTACTTC. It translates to CASSLAAENPYEQYF.

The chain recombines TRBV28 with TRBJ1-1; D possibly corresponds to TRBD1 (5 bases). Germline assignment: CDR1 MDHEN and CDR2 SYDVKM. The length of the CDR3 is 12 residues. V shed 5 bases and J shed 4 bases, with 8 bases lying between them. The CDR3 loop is CASSDSFTEAFF. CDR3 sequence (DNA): TGTGCCAGCAGTGACAGTTTCACTGAAGCTTTCTTT.

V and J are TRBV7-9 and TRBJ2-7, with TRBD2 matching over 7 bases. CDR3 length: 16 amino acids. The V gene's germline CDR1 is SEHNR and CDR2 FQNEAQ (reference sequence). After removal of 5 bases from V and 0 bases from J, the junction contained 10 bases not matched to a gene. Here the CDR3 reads CASSPGEGRSSYEQYF. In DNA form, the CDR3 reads TGTGCCAGCAGCCCCGGGGAGGGACGGAGCTCCTACGAGCAGTACTTC.

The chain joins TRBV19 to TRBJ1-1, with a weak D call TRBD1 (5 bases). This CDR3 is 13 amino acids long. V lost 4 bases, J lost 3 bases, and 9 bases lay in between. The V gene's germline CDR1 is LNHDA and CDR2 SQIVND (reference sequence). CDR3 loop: CASSTGSDTEAFF. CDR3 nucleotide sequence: TGTGCCAGTAGTACAGGGTCGGACACTGAAGCTTTCTTT.

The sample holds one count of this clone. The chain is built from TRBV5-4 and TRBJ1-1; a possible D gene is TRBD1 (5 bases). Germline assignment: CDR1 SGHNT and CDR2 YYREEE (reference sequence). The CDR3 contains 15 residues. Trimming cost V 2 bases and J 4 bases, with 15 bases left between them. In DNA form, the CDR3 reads TGTGCCAGCAGCTTTGGGGTTGGGAGGGGCACTGAAGCTTTCTTT. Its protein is CASSFGVGRGTEAFF.

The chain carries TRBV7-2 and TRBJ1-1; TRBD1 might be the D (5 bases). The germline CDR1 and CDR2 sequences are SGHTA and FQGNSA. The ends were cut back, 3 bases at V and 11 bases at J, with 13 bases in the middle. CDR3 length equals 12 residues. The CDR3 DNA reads TGTGCCAGCAGCTTGTTGGAGGGGAGGGCTTTCTTT. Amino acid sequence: CASSLLEGRAFF.

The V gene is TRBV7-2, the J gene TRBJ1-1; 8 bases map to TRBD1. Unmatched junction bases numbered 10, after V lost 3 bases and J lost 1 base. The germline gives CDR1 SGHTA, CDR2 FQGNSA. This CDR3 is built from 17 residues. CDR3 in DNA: TGTGCCAGCAGCTTTTTCCCCCACAGGGGGGAGAACACTGAAGCTTTCTTT. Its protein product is CASSFFPHRGENTEAFF.

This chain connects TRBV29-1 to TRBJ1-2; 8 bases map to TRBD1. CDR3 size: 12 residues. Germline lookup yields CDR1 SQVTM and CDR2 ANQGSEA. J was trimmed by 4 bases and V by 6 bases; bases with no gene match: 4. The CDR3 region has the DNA TGCAGCGTCGCCGACAGGGGCTATGGCTACACCTTC. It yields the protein CSVADRGYGYTF.

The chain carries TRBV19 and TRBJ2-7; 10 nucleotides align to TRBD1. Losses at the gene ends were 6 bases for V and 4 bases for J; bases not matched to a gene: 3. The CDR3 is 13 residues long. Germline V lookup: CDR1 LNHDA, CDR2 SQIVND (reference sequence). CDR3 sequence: CASRRQGAYEQYF. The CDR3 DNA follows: TGTGCCAGTAGACGACAGGGGGCATACGAGCAGTACTTC.

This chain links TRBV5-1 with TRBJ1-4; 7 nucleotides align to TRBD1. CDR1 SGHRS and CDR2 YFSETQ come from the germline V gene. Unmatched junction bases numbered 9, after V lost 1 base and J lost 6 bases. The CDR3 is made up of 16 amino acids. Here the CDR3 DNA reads TGCGCCAGCAGCTTGTCCGGACAGGCTCGGGATGAAAAACTGTTTTTT. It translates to CASSLSGQARDEKLFF.

The CDR3 protein is CASSLTRVQPQHF. Here the CDR3 DNA reads TGTGCCAGCAGCTTAACCAGGGTTCAGCCCCAGCATTTT. The chain uses TRBV11-1 and TRBJ1-5; D is possibly TRBD1 (5 bases). V was shortened by 2 bases and J by 6 bases, with 8 bases between the two germline ends. The CDR3 extends over 13 amino acids. The V gene's germline CDR1 is SGHAT and CDR2 FQDESV (reference sequence).

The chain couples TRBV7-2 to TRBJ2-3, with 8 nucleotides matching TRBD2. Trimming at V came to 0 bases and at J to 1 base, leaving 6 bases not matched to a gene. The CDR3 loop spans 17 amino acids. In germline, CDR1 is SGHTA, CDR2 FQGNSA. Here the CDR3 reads CASSLAGRAGGTDTQYF. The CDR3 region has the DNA TGTGCCAGCAGCTTAGCAGGGCGAGCGGGGGGCACAGATACGCAGTATTTT.